These 22 T cell receptor beta chains share one sample of origin, sequenced in a study of OX40 agonist ivuxolimab in advanced cancers. The library was generated by the immunoSEQ multiplex PCR assay. This is the immuneACCESS table as TCRdb keeps it, with only in-frame sequences that have V and J called. A part of the clones is gone; compared with another copy, unresolved V genes explain less than half, and the rest is unexplained. The sample has tens of thousands of clones on record, about 80% of them singletons. 0.95% to 1.5% of the sample comes from the top ten. Sequences were derived from CD4+ or CD8+ T cells sorted from blood, sampled in a trial of the OX40 agonist ivuxolimab. Receptors were obtained from an adult with an advanced solid tumor such as melanoma, head and neck, liver or kidney cancer.

The V and J genes are TRBV10-2 and TRBJ2-3; TRBD2 matches at 11 bases. V was clipped by 2 bases and J by 2 bases; unmatched bases: 6. CDR3 length equals 17 residues. CDR1 and CDR2 from the germline V gene are WSHSY and SAAADI. CDR3 sequence (DNA): TGCGCCAGCAGTGAGAGGCCGGGACTAGCGGTCACAGATACGCAGTATTTT. Protein: CASSERPGLAVTDTQYF.

V usage is TRBV6-5 and J usage is TRBJ1-3, with TRBD1 identical over 8 bases. V was clipped by 6 bases and J by 6 bases; unmatched bases: 1. Germline V gene sequence: CDR1 MNHEY, CDR2 SVGAGI. This CDR3 spans 12 amino acids. CDR3 DNA: TGTGCCAGCAGGGACAGGGTAAACACCATATATTTT. This encodes CASRDRVNTIYF.

V usage is TRBV2 and J usage is TRBJ1-2, with TRBD1 matching 8 bases. V gave up 2 bases and J gave up 6 bases; unmatched junction bases: 8. Germline CDR1 is SNHLY and CDR2 is FYNNEI. CDR3 length: 15 residues. CDR3 DNA: TGTGCCAGCAGTGAAAATCCAGGGGGCGCAGATGGCTACACCTTC. Protein product: CASSENPGGADGYTF.

This clone was found a few times. The chain couples TRBV30 to TRBJ2-2; TRBD2 aligns across 11 bases. J lost 3 bases, V lost 7 bases, and 7 bases had no gene match. Germline loops: CDR1 GTSNPN, CDR2 SVGIG (reference sequence). The CDR3 has 15 amino acids. CDR3 region: CALLSGGAYTGELFF. Here the CDR3 DNA reads TGTGCCTTACTTAGCGGGGGGGCGTACACCGGGGAGCTGTTTTTT.

The J gene is TRBJ2-7, the V gene TRBV2; D might be TRBD1 (6 bases). The germline V gene has CDR1 SNHLY and CDR2 FYNNEI. CDR3 size: 15 residues. The ends were cut back, 5 bases at V and 3 bases at J, with 17 bases in the middle. The CDR3 DNA reads TGTGCCAGCAGTCCCTCACAGGGAATGATCTACGAGCAGTACTTC. This gives the protein CASSPSQGMIYEQYF.

Comment on this clone: At the DNA level, this CDR3 is encoded by other sequences in the same sample as well. In nucleotides, the CDR3 is TGTGCCAGTAGTACCTACACCGGGGAGCTGTTTTTT. It codes for CASSTYTGELFF. The chain has TRBV19 and TRBJ2-2; D call uncertain. Per germline, CDR1 LNHDA and CDR2 SQIVND (reference sequence). This CDR3 has 12 amino acids. V lost 4 bases, J lost 3 bases, and 3 bases lay in between. Based on the CDR3 plus reference TRBV19 and TRBJ2-2, the full variable domain is DGGITQSPKYLFRKEGQNVTLSCEQNLNHDAMYWYRQDPGQGLRLIYYSQIVNDFQKGDIAEGYSVSREKKESFPLTVTSAQKNPTAFYLCASSTYTGELFFGEGSRLTVL.

The rearrangement uses TRBV6-6 and TRBJ1-2; D is unresolved. The length of the CDR3 is 14 residues. V was trimmed by 6 bases and J by 3 bases, leaving 14 bases between them. The germline V gene encodes CDR1 MNHNY and CDR2 SVGAGI (reference sequence). The CDR3 here is CASRTDTDDYGYTF. The DNA for the CDR3 is TGTGCCAGCAGAACTGACACGGACGACTATGGCTACACCTTC.

Written as DNA, the CDR3 is TGTGCCAGCAGTGACGGGACTAGCGGGGGGGACTACAATGAGCAGTTCTTC. The encoded protein is CASSDGTSGGDYNEQFF. The rearrangement links TRBV6-4 to TRBJ2-1; TRBD2 aligns across 16 bases. V lost 2 bases to trimming and J lost 3 bases; unmatched junction nucleotides: 1. The CDR3 contains 17 residues. In germline, CDR1 is MRHNA, CDR2 SNTAGT.

The chain employs TRBV15 and TRBJ1-6; tentative D call: TRBD1 (5 bases). The V gene's germline CDR1 is LNHNV and CDR2 YYDKDF (reference sequence). The CDR3 length is 16 residues. V was pared by 5 bases and J by 0 bases, with 11 bases between. The CDR3 protein is CATSRDLTSYNSPLHF. CDR3 DNA sequence: TGTGCCACCAGCCGGGACCTAACCTCCTATAATTCACCCCTCCACTTT.

The chain uses TRBV18 and TRBJ2-7; a weak D match, TRBD1 (6 bases). Germline lookup yields CDR1 KGHSH and CDR2 LQKENI. This CDR3 comprises 14 residues. Trimming left V 3 bases short and J 3 bases short, with 12 bases between. The CDR3 loop reads CASSPQDSNYEQYF. In DNA, the CDR3 is TGTGCCAGCTCACCGCAGGACAGCAACTACGAGCAGTACTTC.

The chain links TRBV5-4 to TRBJ2-7, with 12 bases identical to TRBD2. V lost 4 bases and J lost 3; bases outside the gene matches: 5. Germline assignment: CDR1 SGHNT and CDR2 YYREEE (reference sequence). This CDR3 has 15 amino acids. Here the CDR3 reads CASSDPTSGGYEQYF. The DNA of the CDR3 is TGTGCCAGCAGCGACCCGACTAGCGGGGGCTACGAGCAGTACTTC.

This clone is a singleton in its sample. The chain combines TRBV5-1 with TRBJ2-1, with D possibly being TRBD2 (7 bases). Per the germline V gene, CDR1 is SGHRS and CDR2 is YFSETQ. Trimming pared 4 bases from V and 0 bases from J, leaving 14 bases between. The CDR3 has 16 residues. This chain's CDR3 is CASSLGGTSSYNEQFF. The CDR3 region has the DNA TGCGCCAGCAGCCTGGGGGGGACAAGCTCCTACAATGAGCAGTTCTTC.

This chain links TRBV19 with TRBJ1-6; D may be TRBD1 (6 bases). Trimming removed 11 bases from V and 0 bases from J, with 8 bases in between. This CDR3 comprises 13 residues. Germline V gives CDR1 LNHDA, CDR2 SQIVND (reference sequence). As DNA, the CDR3 is TGTGCCTCAGGGGACTCCTATAATTCACCCCTCCACTTT. As protein: CASGDSYNSPLHF.

The chain links TRBV5-4 to TRBJ1-2; TRBD1 matches at 8 bases. Germline CDR1 SGHNT, CDR2 YYREEE (reference sequence). V shed 1 base and J 8 bases; nucleotides not matched to a gene: 4. The CDR3 spans 13 residues. CDR3 region: CASSLNRGEGYTF. In DNA, the CDR3 is TGTGCCAGCAGCTTGAACAGGGGGGAAGGCTACACCTTC.

The J gene is TRBJ1-6, the V gene TRBV5-1; TRBD1 matches at 7 bases. The CDR3 consists of 16 residues. V shed 3 bases and J 7 bases; nucleotides not matched to a gene: 10. Germline values: CDR1 SGHRS, CDR2 YFSETQ. The CDR3 reads CASSSRPGTVNSPLHF. In DNA form, the CDR3 reads TGCGCCAGCAGCTCACGACCCGGGACAGTCAATTCACCCCTCCACTTT.

The chain carries TRBV4-1 and TRBJ2-1; 11 nucleotides agree with TRBD2. J gave up 2 bases and V 3 bases, and 18 bases lay outside the gene matches. Germline values: CDR1 MGHRA, CDR2 YSYEKL. The CDR3 totals 21 residues. CDR3 DNA sequence: TGCGCCAGCAGCCATCCCGGGGGGAGGCTAGCGGGGGGAAGGCCCTACAATGAGCAGTTCTTC. Translated, it gives CASSHPGGRLAGGRPYNEQFF.

The chain is built from TRBV4-1 and TRBJ1-3; D is uncertain. CDR1 MGHRA and CDR2 YSYEKL come from the germline V gene. V dropped 4 bases and J dropped 2 bases, with 21 bases sitting between them. The CDR3 has 18 amino acids. The CDR3 protein is CASSPPAGFPRAGNTIYF. Here the CDR3 DNA reads TGCGCCAGCAGCCCCCCGGCGGGGTTCCCACGTGCTGGAAACACCATATATTTT.

This clone has more than one count but fewer than ten. The chain couples TRBV5-6 to TRBJ1-1, with D perhaps matching TRBD1 (6 bases). Germline V gene lookup returns CDR1 SGHDT and CDR2 YYEEEE. The CDR3 has 16 residues. V lost 2 bases and J 0 bases, leaving 14 bases between the germline ends. CDR3 protein: CASSFSRTALNTEAFF. In nucleotides, the CDR3 is TGTGCCAGCAGCTTCTCCCGGACAGCGCTGAACACTGAAGCTTTCTTT.

The V call is TRBV7-8, the J call TRBJ1-5, with D perhaps matching TRBD1 (5 bases). Between the trimmed V and J ends, which lost 1 base and 1 base, there was a span of 5 bases. The CDR3 totals 14 residues. Per germline, CDR1 SGHVS and CDR2 FQNEAQ. The CDR3 region is CASSLGTSNQPQHF. The CDR3 DNA is TGTGCCAGCAGCTTAGGGACAAGCAATCAGCCCCAGCATTTT.

This rearrangement joins TRBV7-8 to TRBJ2-7, with D unresolved. Germline assignment: CDR1 SGHVS and CDR2 FQNEAQ. The V gene lost 0 bases and the J gene lost 2 bases, with 11 bases spanning the gap. This CDR3 region has 15 residues. The CDR3 coding sequence is TGTGCCAGCAGCTTAGCAGGCGGCAGCCCCTACGAGCAGTACTTC. This gives the protein CASSLAGGSPYEQYF.

There are a few counts of this clone. V usage is TRBV30 and J usage is TRBJ1-2; D is unresolved. Germline V lookup: CDR1 GTSNPN, CDR2 SVGIG (reference sequence). The CDR3 is 13 residues long. Trimming took off 1 base at V and 5 bases at J, with 11 bases between the two ends. Written as DNA, the CDR3 is TGTGCCTGGAGTGCGAAGGGTCGATATGGCTACACCTTC. Its protein is CAWSAKGRYGYTF.

The rearrangement links TRBV19 to TRBJ1-2; tentative D call: TRBD1 (5 bases). The V gene's germline CDR1 is LNHDA and CDR2 SQIVND (reference sequence). CDR3 size: 13 residues. Trimming pared 6 bases from V and 4 bases from J, leaving 12 bases between. CDR3 bases: TGTGCCAGTAGGCTTTGGGACGGCTATGGCTACACCTTC. It encodes CASRLWDGYGYTF.